The text below deals with one T cell receptor beta chain. The antigen is undetermined. With 60 Vbeta and 13 Jbeta primers, the PCR was carried out. TCRdb's table, derived via immunoSEQ multiplex PCR, lists solely in-frame clones and lacks some. The sample records about 160,000 clones, more than 75% being singletons. This entry comes from a study of cytomegalovirus exposure and HLA in healthy donors. Points from the study as a whole: Association of a missense DCLRE1C variant with TCR beta V- and J-gene trimming was reported in a later analysis. Several of the most significant clusters appeared, in a later analysis, to be linked to common viral pathogens.

Germline lookup yields CDR1 SGHRS and CDR2 YFSETQ. CDR3 length equals 14 residues. V lost 0 bases, J lost 8 bases, and 5 bases stayed unmatched. This rearrangement joins TRBV5-1 to TRBJ2-1; 7 bases align to TRBD2. The sequencing sample was made of PBMCs. The clonotype originates from a man younger than 35 in good health and CMV-seropositive. CDR3 nucleotides: TGCGCCAGCAGCTTGGACGGGAGGTCCGATGAGCAGTTCTTC. The encoded protein is CASSLDGRSDEQFF.